These 22 T cell receptor beta chains originate from one sample sequenced in a study of T-cell memory formation after mild COVID-19. TCRdb independently ran MiXCR on the 5' RACE reads; one entry per CDR3 protein. The data contain a few hundred thousand distinct CDR3 sequences, around 21% of them singletons. The sequencing sample was made of PBMCs or a T cell subset sorted from them (not recorded which). These receptors were collected from an adult woman who had mild COVID-19 (a few samples of this study predate the infection). Cell type and time point are not known.

This clonotype was observed a handful of times. This chain connects TRBV29-1 to TRBJ2-3, with TRBD1 matching over 9 bases. J gave up 3 bases and V 5 bases, and 6 bases lay outside the gene matches. Germline V lookup: CDR1 SQVTM, CDR2 ANQGSEA. This CDR3 has 14 amino acids. Here the CDR3 DNA reads TGCAGCGTTACTACAGGGGGCTCGACAGATACGCAGTATTTT. Translating it yields CSVTTGGSTDTQYF.

As DNA, the CDR3 is TGTGCCAGCAGTGACTCGTGGCTAGCGGGAGTCGATGAGCAGTTCTTC. Amino acids: CASSDSWLAGVDEQFF. The chain uses TRBV6-4 and TRBJ2-1, with TRBD2 matching 10 bases. Germline CDR1 is MRHNA and CDR2 is SNTAGT. The CDR3 consists of 16 residues. The V segment lost 0 bases and the J segment 8 bases; nucleotides outside the gene matches: 7.

The chain combines TRBV12-3 or TRBV12-4 with TRBJ2-1; D is perhaps TRBD1 or TRBD2 (5 bases each). The CDR3 is 16 amino acids. The ends were cut back, 1 base at V and 6 bases at J, with 16 bases in the middle. The CDR3 bases are TGTGCCAGCAGTTTAGGGCCCCGTGGGACGGGCAATGAGCAGTTCTTC. This codes for CASSLGPRGTGNEQFF.

This clonotype showed up just a few times. CDR3 DNA: TGTGCCACCAGCAGAGACACAGGGGTTCGGGACGAGCAGTACTTC. Its protein product is CATSRDTGVRDEQYF. The chain couples TRBV15 to TRBJ2-7, with 7 bases identical to TRBD1. Trimming at V came to 0 bases and at J to 5 bases, leaving 7 bases not matched to a gene. This CDR3 spans 15 amino acids. Germline-derived CDR1 and CDR2 are LNHNV and YYDKDF (reference sequence).

At least ten counts were recorded for this clonotype. This chain connects TRBV19 to TRBJ2-3, with a tentative D call TRBD2 (5 bases). The germline V gene encodes CDR1 LNHDA and CDR2 SQIVND (reference sequence). The V end was cut by 3 bases, the J end by 4 bases, with 14 bases between. This CDR3 is built from 15 residues. The CDR3 region is CASSIRASLADTQYF. The CDR3 DNA is TGTGCCAGTAGTATTAGGGCTAGCCTAGCAGATACGCAGTATTTT.

This clonotype was observed a handful of times. The chain is built from TRBV12-3 or TRBV12-4 and TRBJ2-7; D is perhaps TRBD2 (5 bases). V dropped 3 bases and J dropped 5 bases, with 8 bases sitting between them. The CDR3 spans 12 residues. The chain's CDR3 is CASSFGVDEQYF. The CDR3 DNA reads as TGTGCCAGCAGTTTCGGGGTCGACGAGCAGTACTTC.

The rearrangement joins TRBV27 to TRBJ1-6, with TRBD1 matching 9 bases. In germline, CDR1 is MNHEY, CDR2 SMNVEV (reference sequence). The CDR3 covers 17 residues. V lost 7 bases and J lost 4; bases outside the gene matches: 11. The CDR3 coding sequence is TGTGCCAGCAAAGGATGGGAGGGGACAGGGTATAATTCACCCCTCCACTTT. Its translation: CASKGWEGTGYNSPLHF.

This chain links TRBV12-3 or TRBV12-4 with TRBJ2-6, with a weak D call TRBD2 (5 bases). Trimming took off 4 bases at V and 1 base at J, with 14 bases between the two ends. The CDR3 length is 17 residues. CDR3 residues: CASSSPAGLSGANVLTF. CDR3 nucleotide sequence: TGTGCCAGCAGTTCGCCCGCCGGACTTTCTGGGGCCAACGTCCTGACTTTC.

V and J are TRBV12-3 or TRBV12-4 and TRBJ1-1; D perhaps matches TRBD1 (6 bases). With 3 bases removed from V and 6 bases from J, the gap between germline ends came to 14 bases. CDR3 length: 14 residues. This CDR3 reads CASSFLQGNPEAFF. Here the CDR3 DNA reads TGTGCCAGCAGTTTCCTACAGGGTAACCCTGAAGCTTTCTTT.

V is TRBV2 and J is TRBJ2-3; perhaps D is TRBD1 or TRBD2 (5 bases each). CDR1 and CDR2 (germline): SNHLY, FYNNEI. The length of the CDR3 is 14 residues. The V and J ends lost 6 bases and 2 bases respectively, with 12 bases between them. The CDR3 DNA reads TGTGCCAGCAGCCCAATGGGGGTCACAGATACGCAGTATTTT. It codes for CASSPMGVTDTQYF.

This clonotype was seen more than once but under ten times. The chain links TRBV9 to TRBJ1-3; D remains unclear. Germline loops: CDR1 SGDLS, CDR2 YYNGEE. With 4 bases removed from V and 0 bases from J, the gap between germline ends came to 17 bases. CDR3 size: 17 residues. For the CDR3, the DNA is TGTGCCAGCAGCTCCTACCTTGGCTCGAGCTCTGGAAACACCATATATTTT. It codes for CASSSYLGSSSGNTIYF.

V usage is TRBV7-8 and J usage is TRBJ1-1; 12 bases line up with TRBD1. Trimming at V came to 4 bases and at J to 3 bases, leaving 6 bases not matched to a gene. Germline V gene lookup returns CDR1 SGHVS and CDR2 FQNEAQ. This CDR3 has 16 residues. The CDR3 sequence is CASSSRDRGLDTEAFF. The CDR3 DNA reads as TGTGCCAGCAGCTCACGGGACAGGGGGCTGGACACTGAAGCTTTCTTT. Supplemented by reference TRBV7-8 and TRBJ1-1, the full variable domain reads GAGVSQSPRYKVAKRGQDVALRCDPISGHVSLFWYQQALGQGPEFLTYFQNEAQLDKSGLPSDRFFAERPEGSVSTLKIQRTQQEDSAVYLCASSSRDRGLDTEAFFGQGTRLTVV.

V is TRBV20-1 and J is TRBJ2-7; 7 bases are a match to TRBD1. Trimming at V came to 0 bases and at J to 3 bases, leaving 8 bases not matched to a gene. The CDR3 has 15 residues. The germline V gene encodes CDR1 DFQATT and CDR2 SNEGSKA (reference sequence). The CDR3 is CSARDKQGLYYEQYF. In nucleotides, the CDR3 is TGCAGTGCTAGAGATAAACAGGGGCTTTACTACGAGCAGTACTTC.

The chain joins TRBV29-1 to TRBJ2-3; tentative D call: TRBD1 (8 bases). With 1 base removed from V and 2 bases from J, the gap between germline ends came to 19 bases. The length of the CDR3 is 17 residues. CDR1 and CDR2 (germline): SQVTM, ANQGSEA. In DNA, the CDR3 is TGCAGCGTTGAAGGAGAACAGGGGGGGCTAGCCACAGATACGCAGTATTTT. This sequence encodes CSVEGEQGGLATDTQYF.

V gene TRBV5-4 combines with J gene TRBJ2-3; 14 nucleotides align to TRBD2. V lost 4 bases, J lost 3 bases, and 4 bases stayed unmatched. The CDR3 is made up of 16 amino acids. Germline CDR1 is SGHNT and CDR2 is YYREEE (reference sequence). The CDR3 here is CASSPGTSGRTDTQYF. The CDR3 DNA reads TGTGCCAGCAGCCCTGGGACTAGCGGGAGAACAGATACGCAGTATTTT. Using reference TRBV5-4 and TRBJ2-3 for the parts outside the CDR3, the full variable domain is ETGVTQSPTHLIKTRGQQVTLRCSSQSGHNTVSWYQQALGQGPQFIFQYYREEENGRGNFPPRFSGLQFPNYSSELNVNALELDDSALYLCASSPGTSGRTDTQYFGPGTRLTVL.

The chain links TRBV5-1 to TRBJ1-1; no firm D call. The CDR3 is made up of 13 amino acids. Trimming took 1 base from V and 12 from J, leaving 16 bases between them. In germline, CDR1 is SGHRS, CDR2 YFSETQ. CDR3 nucleotide sequence: TGCGCCAGCAGCTTGTTCCCCTCACTGGAGACTTTCTTT. Amino acid sequence: CASSLFPSLETFF. Together with reference TRBV5-1 and TRBJ1-1, the CDR3 gives the full variable domain: KAGVTQTPRYLIKTRGQQVTLSCSPISGHRSVSWYQQTPGQGLQFLFEYFSETQRNKGNFPGRFSGRQFSNSRSEMNVSTLELGDSALYLCASSLFPSLETFFGQGTRLTVV.

The chain carries TRBV18 and TRBJ1-5, with unresolved D. The germline gives CDR1 KGHSH, CDR2 LQKENI. CDR3 size: 13 residues. Trimming pared 6 bases from V and 5 bases from J, leaving 11 bases between. The CDR3 loop reads CASSRLADQPQHF. CDR3 sequence (DNA): TGTGCCAGCTCCCGCTTAGCAGATCAGCCCCAGCATTTT.

This clonotype was picked up a small number of times. This chain uses TRBV4-1 with TRBJ2-7; 8 bases agree with TRBD2. Germline CDR1 reads MGHRA; CDR2 reads YSYEKL. CDR3 length: 14 amino acids. V gave up 10 bases and J gave up 5 bases; unmatched junction bases: 13. CDR3 in amino acids: CATSEETSADEQYF. The CDR3 region has the DNA TGCGCCACCTCCGAAGAGACTAGCGCAGACGAGCAGTACTTC.

The rearrangement joins TRBV4-1 to TRBJ1-1, with D possibly TRBD1 on 5 matching bases. The CDR3 has 20 residues. The germline gives CDR1 MGHRA, CDR2 YSYEKL. V lost 0 bases to trimming and J lost 2 bases, with 25 bases between them. The CDR3 nucleotides read TGCGCCAGCAGCCAAGATGGGGCGTTAGCGGCCCGGGGGACTAACACTGAAGCTTTCTTT. Amino acid sequence: CASSQDGALAARGTNTEAFF.

This clonotype was seen a few times. The chain recombines TRBV6-4 with TRBJ2-3; 9 nucleotides agree with TRBD1. The germline V gene has CDR1 MRHNA and CDR2 SNTAGT. V lost 4 bases, J lost 3 bases, and 5 bases stayed unmatched. The CDR3 contains 15 residues. For the CDR3, the DNA is TGTGCCAGCAGTGGGGGACAGGGAAAGACAGATACGCAGTATTTT. This translates into CASSGGQGKTDTQYF.

This clonotype was detected once. The CDR3 here is CASSQDRSYGYTF. The CDR3 nucleotides read TGTGCCAGCAGCCAGGACAGGAGCTATGGCTACACCTTC. The chain is built from TRBV7-3 and TRBJ1-2; the match to TRBD1 covers 7 bases. J was trimmed by 4 bases and V by 5 bases; bases with no gene match: 4. The CDR3 totals 13 residues. The V gene's germline CDR1 is SGHTA and CDR2 FQGTGA. The full variable domain, its missing parts supplied by reference TRBV7-3 and TRBJ1-2, is GAGVSQTPSNKVTEKGKYVELRCDPISGHTALYWYRQSLGQGPEFLIYFQGTGAADDSGLPNDRFFAVRPEGSVSTLKIQRTERGDSAVYLCASSQDRSYGYTFGSGTRLTVV.

The V and J genes are TRBV5-1 and TRBJ2-5, with unresolved D. CDR1 is SGHRS and CDR2 is YFSETQ in the germline V gene. The CDR3 runs to 13 residues. Trimming removed 2 bases from V and 2 bases from J, with 7 bases in between. The CDR3 is CASSFALQETQYF. The CDR3 coding sequence is TGCGCCAGCAGCTTCGCGCTACAAGAGACCCAGTACTTC.